This is a list of T cell receptor beta chains from one sample in a study of T cells in localized non-small cell lung cancer. The data were produced by immunoSEQ multiplex PCR, yet TCRdb's version contains in-frame clones alone and is incomplete. This sample yields tens of thousands of clones, of which 80% to 90% are seen a single time; 1.1% belongs to the top ten. This material consisted of peripheral blood, taken before any cancer treatment. Receptors were obtained from a woman aged 35-70 years with stage I lung adenocarcinoma. Both conserved end residues are part of each CDR3. The order of the fields is J gene, V gene, CDR3 protein.

>TRBJ2-1|TRBV7-2
CASRGLAGGHEQFF
>TRBJ2-6|TRBV5-5
CASKWSLAQSRANVLTF
>TRBJ2-7|TRBV11-2
CASSPWDRASYEQYF
>TRBJ1-4|TRBV5-6
CASSLSAGVLGKLFF
>TRBJ2-1|TRBV12-5
CASGLGLAGGFSYNEQFF
>TRBJ1-1|TRBV5-4
CASSLSVTNTEAFF
>TRBJ2-3|TRBV9
CASSDGVSDTQYF
>TRBJ1-5|TRBV2
CASSDRGQLVPQHF
>TRBJ2-5|TRBV4-1
CASSQGWSSEPLGETQYF
>TRBJ1-1|TRBV7-8
CASSLVMDKGEAFF
>TRBJ2-2|TRBV5-5
CASSLEIQGYTGELFF
>TRBJ1-4|TRBV5-1
CASATAGTANEKLFF
>TRBJ1-1|TRBV10-3
CATRVETNTEAFF
>TRBJ1-2|TRBV29-1
CSVVAGDYGYTF
>TRBJ2-1|TRBV14
CASSPGQGAKNEQFF
>TRBJ1-1|TRBV6-1
CASRSLTANTEAFF
>TRBJ2-7|TRBV5-8
CASSLGIGSYEQYF
>TRBJ2-2|TRBV7-9
CASTRATGASRSTGELFF
>TRBJ2-1|TRBV7-2
CASSLDPGDNEQFF
>TRBJ1-5|TRBV2
CASRPSNQPQHF
>TRBJ1-4|TRBV20-1
CSAVRSQGLFF
>TRBJ2-3|TRBV2
CASSLLAGGEDTQYF
>TRBJ2-1|TRBV11-2
CASSAGTSGGEQFF
>TRBJ1-3|TRBV9
CASSVEGRDGSGNTIYF
>TRBJ2-3|TRBV5-1
CASSSGASGGKDTQYF
>TRBJ2-3|TRBV7-3
CASSLILRDTQYF
>TRBJ2-5|TRBV4-2
CASSQRGTGGPVETQYF
>TRBJ2-7|TRBV2
CASSDIVAYEQYF
>TRBJ2-3|TRBV10-3
CAIQAPSYSPDTQYF
>TRBJ2-4|TRBV30
CAWSVGGAKNIQYF
>TRBJ2-7|TRBV5-4
CASSLGGTGGHEQYF
>TRBJ2-3|TRBV9
CASNRGTTDTQYF
>TRBJ2-1|TRBV4-2
CASSQKDRGSYNEQFF
>TRBJ2-2|TRBV28
CASSTGGANTGELFF
>TRBJ2-3|TRBV7-2
CASSISSGGAADTQYF
>TRBJ2-5|TRBV5-1
CASSLGGAVQSTQYF
>TRBJ2-1|TRBV30
CAWSVAGNNEQFF
>TRBJ2-7|TRBV20-1
CSAGDGYEQYF
>TRBJ1-6|TRBV6-5
CASSPGRWNSPLHF
>TRBJ2-2|TRBV7-8
CASLATNTGELFF
>TRBJ2-2|TRBV28
CATGQGDTGELFF